A single sample gave rise to the 20 T cell receptor beta chains below, sequenced in a study of T-cell memory formation after mild COVID-19. TCRdb re-derived calls from the 5' RACE reads in MiXCR, one entry per CDR3 protein. This table has some 100,000 distinct CDR3 sequences, 11% appearing once. Sequences were obtained from PBMCs or a T cell subset sorted from them (not recorded which). These receptors originate from a man aged 18 to 29 who had mild COVID-19 (a few samples of this study predate the infection). Cell type and time point are not known.

This chain uses TRBV5-4 with TRBJ2-7, with a weak D call TRBD1 (6 bases). Trimming cost V 5 bases and J 3 bases, with 15 bases left between them. The CDR3 length is 14 residues. In germline, CDR1 is SGHNT, CDR2 YYREEE (reference sequence). This CDR3 is CASSSTDSLYEQYF. The CDR3 coding sequence is TGTGCCAGCAGTTCGACGGACAGCCTCTACGAGCAGTACTTC.

This clonotype was recorded at least ten times. This rearrangement joins TRBV11-2 to TRBJ1-4; D might be TRBD1 (6 bases). Looked up from germline, CDR1 is SGHAT and CDR2 is FQNNGV. V was trimmed by 3 bases and J by 5 bases, leaving 13 bases between them. The CDR3 consists of 15 residues. CDR3 sequence: CASSFQGRSNEKLFF. CDR3 sequence (DNA): TGTGCCAGCAGCTTTCAGGGGAGGTCGAATGAAAAACTGTTTTTT.

There are a few counts of this clonotype. The chain joins TRBV29-1 to TRBJ2-7; D could derive from TRBD1 or TRBD2 (5 bases each). Germline assignment: CDR1 SQVTM and CDR2 ANQGSEA. This CDR3 has 15 residues. V lost 6 bases and J lost 2, with 20 bases in between. The CDR3 nucleotides are TGCAGCGTAGAGGGAAGAGGGGCAGCCCCCTACGAGCAGTACTTC. As protein: CSVEGRGAAPYEQYF.

The chain combines TRBV2 with TRBJ1-2; possibly TRBD1 for D (6 bases). In germline, CDR1 is SNHLY, CDR2 FYNNEI. Trimming left V 1 base short and J 2 bases short, with 17 bases between. The CDR3 has 17 residues. CDR3 sequence: CASSEGPGGAYNYGYTF. In DNA form, the CDR3 reads TGTGCCAGCAGTGAAGGTCCGGGGGGGGCCTACAACTATGGCTACACCTTC.

This clonotype was seen only a few times. V gene TRBV6-5 combines with J gene TRBJ1-5; D is possibly TRBD1 (5 bases). The CDR3 is 13 amino acids. Germline CDR1 MNHEY, CDR2 SVGAGI. V was trimmed by 6 bases and J by 7 bases, leaving 13 bases between them. Here the CDR3 reads CASSSIGTQPQHF. The CDR3 region has the DNA TGTGCCAGCAGCTCCATTGGGACCCAGCCCCAGCATTTT.

The chain joins TRBV27 to TRBJ2-1; a weak D match, TRBD2 (6 bases). Germline CDR1 reads MNHEY; CDR2 reads SMNVEV (reference sequence). The CDR3 is made up of 14 amino acids. Between the trimmed V and J ends, which lost 1 base and 8 bases, there was a span of 12 bases. The CDR3 region is CASSLWQGGDEQFF. The CDR3 nucleotides read TGTGCCAGCAGTTTATGGCAGGGAGGCGATGAGCAGTTCTTC.

The CDR3 reads CAITGQQVAGELFF. The CDR3 region has the DNA TGTGCCATCACCGGACAGCAGGTCGCCGGGGAGCTGTTTTTT. The chain recombines TRBV10-3 with TRBJ2-2, with D possibly TRBD1 on 6 matching bases. The germline CDR1 and CDR2 sequences are ENHRY and SYGVKD. The CDR3 runs to 14 residues. V was clipped by 7 bases and J by 6 bases, with 15 bases between them.

The chain uses TRBV2 and TRBJ2-1, with D perhaps matching TRBD1 (6 bases). The germline V gene encodes CDR1 SNHLY and CDR2 FYNNEI. The germline V and J ends were trimmed by 7 bases and 1 base, with 11 bases remaining between them. This CDR3 has 14 residues. CDR3 region: CASTTGLSYNEQFF. CDR3 DNA sequence: TGTGCCAGCACTACAGGGTTATCCTACAATGAGCAGTTCTTC.

CDR3 nucleotides: TGTGCCAGCAGGGACGAGGGCTCCTACAATGAGCAGTTCTTC. It encodes CASRDEGSYNEQFF. The chain has TRBV27 and TRBJ2-1, with D possibly TRBD2 on 5 matching bases. The CDR3 has 14 amino acids. Trimming shortened V by 6 bases and J by 0 bases, and 9 bases separated the two germline ends. The germline V gene has CDR1 MNHEY and CDR2 SMNVEV (reference sequence).

The V call is TRBV6-2 or TRBV6-3, the J call TRBJ2-5, with D uncertain. The CDR3 contains 15 residues. The V end lost 0 bases, the J end lost 1 base, and 9 bases lay between the germline ends. CDR1 is MNHEY and CDR2 is SVGEGT in the germline V gene. CDR3 DNA: TGTGCCAGCAGTTACTCAGAGTACCTCCAAGAGACCCAGTACTTC. This encodes CASSYSEYLQETQYF.

The chain links TRBV6-2 or TRBV6-3 to TRBJ2-7; D unresolved. This CDR3 region has 13 residues. From germline, CDR1 is MNHEY and CDR2 SVGEGT. The V gene lost 4 bases and the J gene lost 1 base, with 8 bases spanning the gap. CDR3: CASSSPWSYEQYF. In DNA, the CDR3 is TGTGCCAGCAGTTCCCCTTGGTCCTACGAGCAGTACTTC.

This clonotype was counted only a few times. In nucleotides, the CDR3 is TGTGCCAGCAGTTTAAGGGGACAGGGGCTAATAAATGGCTACACCTTC. Its translation is CASSLRGQGLINGYTF. The V and J genes are TRBV28 and TRBJ1-2; the match to TRBD1 covers 10 bases. The V gene end was trimmed by 2 bases and the J gene end by 6 bases; junction bases not matched to a gene: 9. CDR3 length: 16 residues. The V gene's germline CDR1 is MDHEN and CDR2 SYDVKM.

This clonotype has at least ten counts. The gene calls are TRBV20-1 and TRBJ1-1; D gene uncertain. The CDR3 has 15 residues. Germline V CDR1 and CDR2: DFQATT, SNEGSKA (reference sequence). Trimming cost V 0 bases and J 1 base, with 12 bases left between them. CDR3 protein: CSARDYKRTNTEAFF. The CDR3 DNA reads as TGCAGTGCTAGAGATTATAAGCGGACGAACACTGAAGCTTTCTTT.

This clonotype was observed a few times. This chain connects TRBV28 to TRBJ1-2, with D possibly being TRBD1 (5 bases). The CDR3 covers 16 residues. Per germline, CDR1 MDHEN and CDR2 SYDVKM. Trimming removed 8 bases from V and 0 bases from J, with 19 bases in between. The CDR3 spells CASAPEGTRANYGYTF. CDR3 coding DNA: TGTGCCAGCGCTCCTGAGGGGACGCGGGCTAACTATGGCTACACCTTC.

This chain connects TRBV20-1 to TRBJ1-1; D gene unclear. Between the trimmed V and J ends, which lost 4 bases and 4 bases, there was a span of 13 bases. The germline gives CDR1 DFQATT, CDR2 SNEGSKA (reference sequence). The length of the CDR3 is 13 residues. DNA for the CDR3: TGCAGTGCTAACCGGGGTGAGATCACTGAAGCTTTCTTT. Translated, it gives CSANRGEITEAFF.

The chain has TRBV19 and TRBJ1-3, with unresolved D. V lost 3 bases and J lost 2, with 8 bases in between. CDR1 is LNHDA, CDR2 SQIVND, per germline (reference sequence). This CDR3 is 14 amino acids long. CDR3 in DNA: TGTGCCAGTAGTATCGGAGGCCCTGGAAACACCATATATTTT. This encodes CASSIGGPGNTIYF.

This chain joins TRBV21-1 and TRBJ2-2. TRBV21-1 is an annotated pseudogene. The CDR3 sequence is 16 residues long. The CDR3 coding sequence is TGTGCCAGCAGCAAGCTCCGCAGGAGGAACACCGGGGAGCTGTTTTTT. Its protein is CASSKLRRRNTGELFF.

CDR3 DNA sequence: TGTGCCAGCAGTTTAGTACTAGCGGGGGGGCCTGATACGCAGTATTTT. Residues: CASSLVLAGGPDTQYF. The rearrangement links TRBV27 to TRBJ2-3; 13 bases agree with TRBD2. Trimming took 2 bases from V and 6 from J; bases not matched to a gene: 5. The length of the CDR3 is 16 residues. From germline, CDR1 is MNHEY and CDR2 SMNVEV (reference sequence).

The rearrangement links TRBV20-1 to TRBJ2-5; TRBD2 aligns across 11 bases. CDR3 length: 17 amino acids. Germline loops: CDR1 DFQATT, CDR2 SNEGSKA (reference sequence). V shed 3 bases, J shed 4 bases, and the junction held 13 bases outside the gene matches. CDR3 sequence (DNA): TGCAGTGCTAGCCAATGGCTAGCGGGGGGCCGGGGAGAGACCCAGTACTTC. It encodes CSASQWLAGGRGETQYF.

This clonotype turned up a few times. The chain couples TRBV7-9 to TRBJ1-2; 8 bases align to TRBD1. The CDR3 length is 15 residues. CDR1 SEHNR and CDR2 FQNEAQ come from the germline V gene (reference sequence). V lost 5 bases and J lost 7; bases outside the gene matches: 12. DNA for the CDR3: TGTGCCAGCAGCGCCCCTTACGACAGGGGCCGTGGCTACACCTTC. Its translation: CASSAPYDRGRGYTF.